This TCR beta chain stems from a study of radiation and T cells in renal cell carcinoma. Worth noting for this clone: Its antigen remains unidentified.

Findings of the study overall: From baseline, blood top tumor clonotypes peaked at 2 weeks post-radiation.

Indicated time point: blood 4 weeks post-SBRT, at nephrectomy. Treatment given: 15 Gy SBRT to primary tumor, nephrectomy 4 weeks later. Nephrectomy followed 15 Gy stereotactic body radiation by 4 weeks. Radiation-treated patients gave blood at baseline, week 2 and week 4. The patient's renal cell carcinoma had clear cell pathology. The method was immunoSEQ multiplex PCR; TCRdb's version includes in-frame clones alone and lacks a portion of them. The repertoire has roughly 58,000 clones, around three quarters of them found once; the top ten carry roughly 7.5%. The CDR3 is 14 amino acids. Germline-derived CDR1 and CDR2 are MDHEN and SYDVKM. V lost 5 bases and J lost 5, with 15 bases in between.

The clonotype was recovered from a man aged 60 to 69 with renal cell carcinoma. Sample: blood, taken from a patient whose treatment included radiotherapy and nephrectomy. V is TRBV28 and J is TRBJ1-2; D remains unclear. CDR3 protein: CASSQQSAAYGYTF. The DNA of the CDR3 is TGTGCCAGCAGTCAGCAGTCGGCCGCTTATGGCTACACCTTC.